This T cell receptor (beta chain) stems from a study of shared clonotypes between healthy human individuals. Study at large: Per-donor plates numbered three CD4 naive, three CD4 memory, two CD8 naive and one CD8 memory.

Profiling relied on immunoSEQ multiplex PCR, and the TCRdb table lists in-frame clones only, not all of them. The table shows about 820,000 clones, with roughly 92% occurring only once. A remark on this clone: Its specificity is not known.

Whole-study results and caveats: Specimens sampled were limited to blood, with tissue repertoires likely differing. Clonotype sharing levels among donors were expected to vary with sequencing depth.

This CDR3 is 14 amino acids long. The V gene lost 4 bases and the J gene lost 0 bases, with 9 bases spanning the gap. Germline V gives CDR1 LGHNA, CDR2 YNFKEQ. Terminally differentiated effector memory CD45RA+ cells were left out of the naive CD8 fraction, which was CD45RO-negative and positively selected for CCR7. None of the donors, who were healthy HIV-negative adults, had recently had acute infections or vaccinations. Sequencing was done on a sample of naive CD8+ T cells sorted from blood. The TCR sequence derives from a young man in good health. V and J are TRBV4-2 and TRBJ1-1; D is perhaps TRBD1 (6 bases). The CDR3: CASSLGDMNTEAFF. DNA for the CDR3: TGTGCCAGCAGCCTCGGGGACATGAACACTGAAGCTTTCTTT.